This T cell receptor (beta chain) is from a study of cytomegalovirus exposure and HLA in healthy donors. Trimming took off 3 bases at V and 7 bases at J, with 12 bases between the two ends. The germline V gene has CDR1 LNHDA and CDR2 SQIVND (reference sequence). This CDR3 contains 14 residues. Some clones are missing from TCRdb's copy, which holds only in-frame ones; the method was immunoSEQ multiplex PCR. The sample lists some 250,000 clones; 90% were seen once. This chain links TRBV19 with TRBJ1-4, with D uncertain. The sequencing input was PBMCs. The clonotype comes from a woman aged 18 to 35 in good health and CMV-seronegative. The chain's CDR3 is CASSITGYGEKLFF. The CDR3 DNA sequence: TGTGCCAGTAGTATTACGGGGTACGGTGAAAAACTGTTTTTT. Full variable domain (missing parts from reference TRBV19 and TRBJ1-4): DGGITQSPKYLFRKEGQNVTLSCEQNLNHDAMYWYRQDPGQGLRLIYYSQIVNDFQKGDIAEGYSVSREKKESFPLTVTSAQKNPTAFYLCASSITGYGEKLFFGSGTQLSVL.